The clone carrying this TCR beta chain was recorded once. In the authors' workflow: Cell counts per sample came from amplifying reference gene primers. Clones were read by immunoSEQ multiplex PCR, and TCRdb kept only the in-frame ones, dropping some. The V and J calls and clone size were taken over from that table, and D and trimming were inferred from the DNA. The profile shows around 260,000 clones, 65% to 90% of them singletons. The data were taken from a study of blood T cell repertoires in COVID-19. The overall study: Donors in the United States, Italy and Spain gave samples during acute or convalescent COVID-19. Nucleic acid was either cDNA or gDNA, and it came from T cells, B-cell-depleted T cells, or PBMCs.

CDR3 length equals 15 residues. Trimming shortened V by 6 bases and J by 4 bases, and 18 bases separated the two germline ends. Germline V CDR1 and CDR2: MNHNY, SVGAGI (reference sequence). The genes are TRBV6-6 and TRBJ1-2; no firm D call. Sequenced material: peripheral blood. The clonotype comes from a man between 25 and 39 years old with active or convalescent COVID-19. In nucleotides, the CDR3 is TGTGCCAGCAGCCGGGTGCAGACGGAACTCTATGGCTACACCTTC. Translating gives CASSRVQTELYGYTF.